These 16 T cell receptor beta chains share one sample of origin, sequenced in a study of blood T cell repertoires in COVID-19. Libraries were prepared by immunoSEQ multiplex PCR; TCRdb keeps only in-frame clonotypes and omits some of them. The sample has around 120,000 clones, roughly 90% seen once. The specimen was peripheral blood. These receptors were collected from an older woman with COVID-19, enrolled during active disease.

The chain is built from TRBV9 and TRBJ1-3, with a weak D call TRBD1 (6 bases). CDR1 and CDR2 (germline): SGDLS, YYNGEE. This CDR3 has 17 residues. V lost 4 bases to trimming and J lost 0 bases, with 17 bases between them. The CDR3 bases are TGTGCCAGCAGCCAGGGACACGGACATATCTCTGGAAACACCATATATTTT. Translated: CASSQGHGHISGNTIYF.

The CDR3 nucleotides are TGTGCCAGTAGTATACAGCATAGAGGTCCTAACTATGGCTACACCTTC. It specifies CASSIQHRGPNYGYTF. The chain recombines TRBV19 with TRBJ1-2; D ambiguous. CDR3 size: 16 residues. V was cut by 2 bases and J by 0 bases, with 13 bases left in between. CDR1 is LNHDA, CDR2 SQIVND, per germline (reference sequence).

The rearrangement uses TRBV15 and TRBJ1-2; D is perhaps TRBD1 (6 bases). CDR3 length: 14 amino acids. With 3 bases removed from V and 8 bases from J, the gap between germline ends came to 16 bases. Germline CDR1 is LNHNV and CDR2 is YYDKDF (reference sequence). This CDR3 reads CATSRTKGDRGYTF. The CDR3 DNA follows: TGTGCCACCAGCAGGACGAAGGGGGATCGCGGCTACACCTTC.

The chain has TRBV19 and TRBJ2-2, with 13 bases identical to TRBD2. The germline V gene encodes CDR1 LNHDA and CDR2 SQIVND (reference sequence). The CDR3 runs to 15 residues. J gave up 5 bases and V 8 bases, and 5 bases lay outside the gene matches. The CDR3 DNA reads TGTGCCAGTGCGTTGGGACTAGCGGGGACCGGGGAGCTGTTTTTT. Translating gives CASALGLAGTGELFF. Filled out from reference TRBV19 and TRBJ2-2, the complete variable domain reads DGGITQSPKYLFRKEGQNVTLSCEQNLNHDAMYWYRQDPGQGLRLIYYSQIVNDFQKGDIAEGYSVSREKKESFPLTVTSAQKNPTAFYLCASALGLAGTGELFFGEGSRLTVL.

This chain uses TRBV6-5 with TRBJ2-7; D remains ambiguous. Germline CDR1 is MNHEY and CDR2 is SVGAGI. CDR3 length: 13 residues. CDR3 DNA: TGTGCCAGCAGCCCGAGCGAGCCCGCCGGAGTCCAAGTC. This sequence encodes CASSPSEPAGVQV.

This clone was observed a single time. The chain links TRBV19 to TRBJ2-1, with 8 bases matching TRBD2. Losses at the gene ends were 3 bases for V and 7 bases for J; bases not matched to a gene: 11. Germline V gene lookup returns CDR1 LNHDA and CDR2 SQIVND (reference sequence). This CDR3 has 16 amino acids. The CDR3 nucleotides are TGTGCCAGTAGTATCTCGGGACTAGTACGTACAAATGAGCAGTTCTTC. It yields the protein CASSISGLVRTNEQFF.

This chain links TRBV12-3 or TRBV12-4 with TRBJ2-1, with a weak D call TRBD2 (6 bases). The CDR3 is 13 residues long. Between the trimmed V and J ends, which lost 4 bases and 4 bases, there was a span of 8 bases. The CDR3 DNA reads TGTGCCAGCAGTTCGGGACTGTACAATGAGCAGTTCTTC. Encoded protein: CASSSGLYNEQFF.

This clone was recorded once. The chain recombines TRBV30 with TRBJ1-2, with a weak D call TRBD1 (5 bases). Trimming pared 7 bases from V and 0 bases from J, leaving 12 bases between. The CDR3 consists of 13 residues. The V gene's germline CDR1 is GTSNPN and CDR2 SVGIG (reference sequence). The CDR3 DNA follows: TGTGCCTCTCTACAGGTTGCTAACTATGGCTACACCTTC. Amino acids: CASLQVANYGYTF.

The rearrangement joins TRBV5-1 to TRBJ2-6; weak D call: TRBD1 (6 bases). This CDR3 has 17 amino acids. Germline V gene sequence: CDR1 SGHRS, CDR2 YFSETQ. V lost 2 bases and J lost 1, with 13 bases in between. The chain's CDR3 is CASSLQGSLSGANVLTF. CDR3 sequence (DNA): TGCGCCAGCAGCTTACAGGGTTCGCTGTCTGGGGCCAACGTCCTGACTTTC. The variable domain in full, with the rest retrieved from reference TRBV5-1 and TRBJ2-6, is KAGVTQTPRYLIKTRGQQVTLSCSPISGHRSVSWYQQTPGQGLQFLFEYFSETQRNKGNFPGRFSGRQFSNSRSEMNVSTLELGDSALYLCASSLQGSLSGANVLTFGAGSRLTVL.

The V gene is TRBV19, the J gene TRBJ1-2; 11 bases map to TRBD1. V trimming: 8 bases; J trimming: 4 bases; junction bases outside the gene matches: 12. CDR1 LNHDA and CDR2 SQIVND come from the germline V gene (reference sequence). The CDR3 has 16 residues. The CDR3 DNA reads as TGTGCCAGTGCCCCCTTGGACAGGGGGCATTTCTATGGCTACACCTTC. Residues: CASAPLDRGHFYGYTF. Looking up the rest from reference TRBV19 and TRBJ1-2 gives the full variable domain: DGGITQSPKYLFRKEGQNVTLSCEQNLNHDAMYWYRQDPGQGLRLIYYSQIVNDFQKGDIAEGYSVSREKKESFPLTVTSAQKNPTAFYLCASAPLDRGHFYGYTFGSGTRLTVV.

V is TRBV7-6 and J is TRBJ1-1, with D perhaps TRBD1 (5 bases). The CDR3 runs to 17 residues. The V gene lost 4 bases and the J gene lost 0 bases, with 18 bases spanning the gap. The germline V gene encodes CDR1 SGHVS and CDR2 FNYEAQ. CDR3 bases: TGTGCCAGCAGCTCTAAGGACACTATCAGCATGAACACTGAAGCTTTCTTT. The encoded protein is CASSSKDTISMNTEAFF. Filled out from reference TRBV7-6 and TRBJ1-1, the complete variable domain reads GAGVSQSPRYKVTKRGQDVALRCDPISGHVSLYWYRQALGQGPEFLTYFNYEAQQDKSGLPNDRFSAERPEGSISTLTIQRTEQRDSAMYRCASSSKDTISMNTEAFFGQGTRLTVV.

The rearrangement uses TRBV4-1 and TRBJ2-7; TRBD2 agrees at 12 bases. The germline gives CDR1 MGHRA, CDR2 YSYEKL. J gave up 5 bases and V 2 bases, and 4 bases lay outside the gene matches. The CDR3 consists of 15 residues. The CDR3 reads CASSQSSGGADEQYF. As DNA, the CDR3 is TGCGCCAGCAGCCAATCTAGCGGGGGGGCCGACGAGCAGTACTTC.

For the CDR3, the DNA is TGTGCCACCCACGACTCCTCTTACAATGAGCAGTTCTTC. The encoded protein is CATHDSSYNEQFF. The chain carries TRBV3-1 (or the pseudogene TRBV3-2) and TRBJ2-1; no clear D. V was shortened by 10 bases and J by 4 bases, with 14 bases between the two germline ends. Germline CDR1 reads LGHDT; CDR2 reads YNNKEL (reference sequence). The CDR3 runs to 13 residues.

In its sample, this clone was seen once. The rearrangement uses TRBV2 and TRBJ2-5, with 8 bases matching TRBD1. The CDR3 totals 15 residues. The J segment lost 2 bases and the V segment lost 7 bases, leaving 9 bases of the junction unmatched. The germline CDR1 and CDR2 sequences are SNHLY and FYNNEI. The DNA for the CDR3 is TGTGCCAGCAATAATCGACAGGGGATACAAGAGACCCAGTACTTC. Translated: CASNNRQGIQETQYF.

V is TRBV27 and J is TRBJ2-7; 9 bases map to TRBD1. The germline gives CDR1 MNHEY, CDR2 SMNVEV (reference sequence). V was pared by 4 bases and J by 3 bases, with 4 bases of the junction left unmatched. This CDR3 region has 14 residues. This CDR3 is CASSYGTGSYEQYF. The CDR3 nucleotides are TGTGCCAGCAGTTATGGGACAGGGAGCTACGAGCAGTACTTC.

This chain links TRBV7-8 with TRBJ2-3; the match to TRBD2 covers 9 bases. With V trimmed by 2 bases and J by 4 bases, 10 bases remained unmatched. Germline V lookup: CDR1 SGHVS, CDR2 FQNEAQ. The CDR3 is 17 amino acids. Written as DNA, the CDR3 is TGTGCCAGCAGCTTATTCATTCTAGAGCGGGGGGCAGATACGCAGTATTTT. This encodes CASSLFILERGADTQYF.